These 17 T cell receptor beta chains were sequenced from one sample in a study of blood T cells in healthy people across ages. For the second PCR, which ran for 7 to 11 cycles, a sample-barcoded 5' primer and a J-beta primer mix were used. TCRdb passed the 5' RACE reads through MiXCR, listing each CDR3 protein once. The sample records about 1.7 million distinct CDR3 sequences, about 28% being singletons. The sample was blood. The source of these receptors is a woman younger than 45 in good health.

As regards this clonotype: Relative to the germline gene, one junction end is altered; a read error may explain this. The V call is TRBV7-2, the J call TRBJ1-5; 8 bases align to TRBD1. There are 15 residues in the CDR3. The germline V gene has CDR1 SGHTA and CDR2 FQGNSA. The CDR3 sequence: CAGSRRGLSNQPQHF. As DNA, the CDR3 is TGTGCCGGCAGCCGCAGGGGGCTTAGCAATCAGCCCCAGCATTTT.

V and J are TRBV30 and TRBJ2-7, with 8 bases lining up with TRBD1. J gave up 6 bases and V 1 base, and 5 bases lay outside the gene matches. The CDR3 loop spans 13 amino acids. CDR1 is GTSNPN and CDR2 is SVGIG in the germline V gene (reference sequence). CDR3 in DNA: TGTGCCTGGAGTGATCGGACAGGGAGCGAGCAGTACTTC. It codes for CAWSDRTGSEQYF.

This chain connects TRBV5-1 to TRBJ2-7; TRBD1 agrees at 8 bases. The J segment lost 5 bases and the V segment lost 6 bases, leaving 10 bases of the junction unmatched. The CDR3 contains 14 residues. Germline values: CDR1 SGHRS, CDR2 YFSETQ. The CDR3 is CASIDQTGAHEQYF. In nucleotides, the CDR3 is TGCGCCAGCATCGATCAGACAGGGGCCCACGAGCAGTACTTC.

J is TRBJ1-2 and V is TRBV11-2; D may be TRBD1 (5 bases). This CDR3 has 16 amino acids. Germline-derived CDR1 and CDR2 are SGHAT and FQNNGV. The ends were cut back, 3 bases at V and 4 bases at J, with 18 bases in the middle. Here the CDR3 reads CASSLGPGVGPYGYTF. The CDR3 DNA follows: TGTGCCAGCAGCTTGGGGCCGGGGGTGGGGCCCTATGGCTACACCTTC. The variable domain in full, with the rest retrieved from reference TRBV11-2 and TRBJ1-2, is EAGVAQSPRYKIIEKRQSVAFWCNPISGHATLYWYQQILGQGPKLLIQFQNNGVVDDSQLPKDRFSAERLKGVDSTLKIQPAKLEDSAVYLCASSLGPGVGPYGYTFGSGTRLTVV.

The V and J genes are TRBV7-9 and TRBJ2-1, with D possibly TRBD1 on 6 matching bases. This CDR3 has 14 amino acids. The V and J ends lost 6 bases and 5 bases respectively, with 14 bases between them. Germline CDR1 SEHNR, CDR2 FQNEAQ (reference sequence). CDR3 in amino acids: CASRPGTPNNEQFF. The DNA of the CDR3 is TGTGCCAGCAGGCCCGGGACACCCAACAATGAGCAGTTCTTC.

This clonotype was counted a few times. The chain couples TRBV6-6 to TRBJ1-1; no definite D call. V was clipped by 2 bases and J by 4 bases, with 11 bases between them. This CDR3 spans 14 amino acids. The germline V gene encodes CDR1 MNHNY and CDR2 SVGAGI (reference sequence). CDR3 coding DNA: TGTGCCAGCAGTTACGGCCCGGGAAGCACTGAAGCTTTCTTT. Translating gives CASSYGPGSTEAFF.

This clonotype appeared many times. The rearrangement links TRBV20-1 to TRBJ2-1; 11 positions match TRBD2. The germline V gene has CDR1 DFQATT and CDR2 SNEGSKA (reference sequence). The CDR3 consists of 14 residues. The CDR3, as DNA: TGCAGCCCGGCCTTAGCGGGAGGGAACAATGAGCAGTTCTTC. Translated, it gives CSPALAGGNNEQFF.

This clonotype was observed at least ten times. Here the CDR3 DNA reads TGCAGTGCTAGAGATTCCGGATCAGTCGTTGAGACCCAGTACTTC. Its protein product is CSARDSGSVVETQYF. The gene calls are TRBV20-1 and TRBJ2-5; D gene uncertain. Germline V gives CDR1 DFQATT, CDR2 SNEGSKA (reference sequence). The CDR3 length is 15 residues. V was cut by 0 bases and J by 5 bases, with 16 bases left in between.

CDR3 amino acids: CAWTAVLSYNEQFF. CDR3 DNA sequence: TGTGCCTGGACAGCGGTCCTCTCCTACAATGAGCAGTTCTTC. J is TRBJ2-1 and V is TRBV30; D possibly corresponds to TRBD2 (5 bases). The germline gives CDR1 GTSNPN, CDR2 SVGIG (reference sequence). Trimming stripped 4 bases from V and 0 bases from J, with 10 bases between. The CDR3 covers 14 residues.

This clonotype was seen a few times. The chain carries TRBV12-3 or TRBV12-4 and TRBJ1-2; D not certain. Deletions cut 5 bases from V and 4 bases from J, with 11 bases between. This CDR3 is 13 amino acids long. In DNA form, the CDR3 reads TGTGCCAGCAGTGCCCTCAGTGGCTATGGCTACACCTTC. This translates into CASSALSGYGYTF.

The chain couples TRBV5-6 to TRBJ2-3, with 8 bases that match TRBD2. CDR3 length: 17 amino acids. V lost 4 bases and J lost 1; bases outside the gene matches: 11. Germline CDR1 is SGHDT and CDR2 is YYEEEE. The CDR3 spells CASSPGLAGWGTDTQYF. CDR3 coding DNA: TGTGCCAGCAGCCCCGGACTAGCCGGGTGGGGCACAGATACGCAGTATTTT.

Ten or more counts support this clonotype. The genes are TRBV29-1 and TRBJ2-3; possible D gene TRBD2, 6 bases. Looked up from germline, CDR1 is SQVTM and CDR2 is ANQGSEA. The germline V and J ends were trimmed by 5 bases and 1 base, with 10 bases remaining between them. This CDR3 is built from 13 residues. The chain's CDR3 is CSVSGDGTDTQYF. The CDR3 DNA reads TGCAGCGTTTCGGGAGACGGCACAGATACGCAGTATTTT.

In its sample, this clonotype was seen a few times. The CDR3, as DNA: TGCAGCGCTACCGACAGGGGGGACTATGGCTACACCTTC. Amino acid sequence: CSATDRGDYGYTF. The V and J genes are TRBV29-1 and TRBJ1-2; 9 nucleotides align to TRBD1. The CDR3 consists of 13 residues. J gave up 3 bases and V 7 bases, and 6 bases lay outside the gene matches. Germline V gene sequence: CDR1 SQVTM, CDR2 ANQGSEA.

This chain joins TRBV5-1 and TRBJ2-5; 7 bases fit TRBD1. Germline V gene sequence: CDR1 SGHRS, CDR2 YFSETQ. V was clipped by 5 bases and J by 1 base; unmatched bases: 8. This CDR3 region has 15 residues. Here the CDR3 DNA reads TGCGCCAGCAGATTGACAGGGAATTCCCAAGAGACCCAGTACTTC. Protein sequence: CASRLTGNSQETQYF.

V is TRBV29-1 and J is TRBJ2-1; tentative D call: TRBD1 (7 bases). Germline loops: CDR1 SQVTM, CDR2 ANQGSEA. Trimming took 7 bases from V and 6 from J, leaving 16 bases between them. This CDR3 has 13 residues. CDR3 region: CSGGEAGGNEQFF. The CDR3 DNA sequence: TGCAGCGGTGGGGAGGCAGGGGGCAATGAGCAGTTCTTC.

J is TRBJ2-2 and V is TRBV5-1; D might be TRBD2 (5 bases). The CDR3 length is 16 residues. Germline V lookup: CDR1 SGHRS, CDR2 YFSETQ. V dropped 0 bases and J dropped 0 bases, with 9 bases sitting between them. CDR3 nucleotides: TGCGCCAGCAGCTTGGTGTCCGGGGCGAACACCGGGGAGCTGTTTTTT. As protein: CASSLVSGANTGELFF.

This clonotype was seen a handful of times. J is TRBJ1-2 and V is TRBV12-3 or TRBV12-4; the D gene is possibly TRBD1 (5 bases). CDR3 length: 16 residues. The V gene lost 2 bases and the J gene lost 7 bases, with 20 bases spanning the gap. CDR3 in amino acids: CASSLRFQGVTGGYTF. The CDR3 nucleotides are TGTGCCAGCAGTTTAAGGTTCCAGGGAGTGACGGGTGGCTACACCTTC.